These T cell receptor beta chains were read from a single sample in a study of blood T cells in healthy people across ages. TCRdb used MiXCR to reprocess the 5' RACE reads, holding one entry per CDR3 protein. The sample lists some 1.5 million distinct CDR3 sequences; about 45% were seen once. The sample consisted of blood. These TCRs come from a woman aged 18-29 years in good health. The CDR3 runs from the conserved cysteine through the conserved F or W.

v_call: TRBV12-3/TRBV12-4; cdr3_aa: CASSSPRERANYGHTF
v_call: TRBV7-3; cdr3_aa: CASSLTSGSWDTQYF
v_call: TRBV5-6; cdr3_aa: CASSLEGLRVTDTQYF
v_call: TRBV7-2; cdr3_aa: CASSLHVEAFF
v_call: TRBV30; cdr3_aa: CAWSEGGPDQPQHF
v_call: TRBV29-1; cdr3_aa: CSVEGTGTYEQYF
v_call: TRBV6-2/TRBV6-3; cdr3_aa: CASRYSSHEQFF
v_call: TRBV9; cdr3_aa: CASSVVENNYGYTF
v_call: TRBV29-1; cdr3_aa: CSSSGTGLDEQYF
v_call: TRBV12-3/TRBV12-4; cdr3_aa: CASSLSRVGGLTSSTDTQYF
v_call: TRBV10-3; cdr3_aa: CASGTALHTEAFF
v_call: TRBV29-1; cdr3_aa: CSVEITPRAGKYF
v_call: TRBV20-1; cdr3_aa: CSAPGTSDQKPYNEQFF
v_call: TRBV6-7; cdr3_aa: CASRRQVKGYNQPQHF
v_call: TRBV7-9; cdr3_aa: CASEIATNEKLFF
v_call: TRBV20-1; cdr3_aa: CSAKALRRNEQFF
v_call: TRBV6-2/TRBV6-3; cdr3_aa: CASSRGPHSNQPQHF
v_call: TRBV27; cdr3_aa: CASSRGTSGIYNEQFF
v_call: TRBV4-2; cdr3_aa: CASSQEDTGEGANDGYTF
v_call: TRBV2; cdr3_aa: CASNGQGPNQPQHF
v_call: TRBV27; cdr3_aa: CASSYGQASYEQYF
v_call: TRBV10-3; cdr3_aa: CAIRGRLVTHEQFF
v_call: TRBV2; cdr3_aa: CASSEGARVLFYEQYF
v_call: TRBV4-1; cdr3_aa: CASSQVNSYNEQFF
v_call: TRBV12-3/TRBV12-4; cdr3_aa: CASRATGTDTQYF
v_call: TRBV9; cdr3_aa: CASSAGTPPYNERYF
v_call: TRBV7-9; cdr3_aa: CASTTRETQYF
v_call: TRBV6-5; cdr3_aa: CASRAPGLALQYF
v_call: TRBV9; cdr3_aa: CASSVDVGDNEKLFF
v_call: TRBV5-1; cdr3_aa: CASSPGPGQNTEAFF
v_call: TRBV20-1; cdr3_aa: CSATGLAGGYSYEQYF
v_call: TRBV4-2; cdr3_aa: CASSQDSSELNTQYF
v_call: TRBV29-1; cdr3_aa: CSVPSGIGGEAFF
v_call: TRBV7-9; cdr3_aa: CASSLAGTSGTLPLLYEQYF
v_call: TRBV29-1; cdr3_aa: CSVEPVSEAFF
v_call: TRBV12-3/TRBV12-4; cdr3_aa: CASSLERKGEKLFF
v_call: TRBV29-1; cdr3_aa: CSVVLLNTEAFF
v_call: TRBV14; cdr3_aa: CASSALAGVSNEQYF
v_call: TRBV27; cdr3_aa: CASSLSTGIGYTF
v_call: TRBV4-1; cdr3_aa: CASSFSSGLVAASYNEQFF
v_call: TRBV20-1; cdr3_aa: CSAWEDNSYNEQYF